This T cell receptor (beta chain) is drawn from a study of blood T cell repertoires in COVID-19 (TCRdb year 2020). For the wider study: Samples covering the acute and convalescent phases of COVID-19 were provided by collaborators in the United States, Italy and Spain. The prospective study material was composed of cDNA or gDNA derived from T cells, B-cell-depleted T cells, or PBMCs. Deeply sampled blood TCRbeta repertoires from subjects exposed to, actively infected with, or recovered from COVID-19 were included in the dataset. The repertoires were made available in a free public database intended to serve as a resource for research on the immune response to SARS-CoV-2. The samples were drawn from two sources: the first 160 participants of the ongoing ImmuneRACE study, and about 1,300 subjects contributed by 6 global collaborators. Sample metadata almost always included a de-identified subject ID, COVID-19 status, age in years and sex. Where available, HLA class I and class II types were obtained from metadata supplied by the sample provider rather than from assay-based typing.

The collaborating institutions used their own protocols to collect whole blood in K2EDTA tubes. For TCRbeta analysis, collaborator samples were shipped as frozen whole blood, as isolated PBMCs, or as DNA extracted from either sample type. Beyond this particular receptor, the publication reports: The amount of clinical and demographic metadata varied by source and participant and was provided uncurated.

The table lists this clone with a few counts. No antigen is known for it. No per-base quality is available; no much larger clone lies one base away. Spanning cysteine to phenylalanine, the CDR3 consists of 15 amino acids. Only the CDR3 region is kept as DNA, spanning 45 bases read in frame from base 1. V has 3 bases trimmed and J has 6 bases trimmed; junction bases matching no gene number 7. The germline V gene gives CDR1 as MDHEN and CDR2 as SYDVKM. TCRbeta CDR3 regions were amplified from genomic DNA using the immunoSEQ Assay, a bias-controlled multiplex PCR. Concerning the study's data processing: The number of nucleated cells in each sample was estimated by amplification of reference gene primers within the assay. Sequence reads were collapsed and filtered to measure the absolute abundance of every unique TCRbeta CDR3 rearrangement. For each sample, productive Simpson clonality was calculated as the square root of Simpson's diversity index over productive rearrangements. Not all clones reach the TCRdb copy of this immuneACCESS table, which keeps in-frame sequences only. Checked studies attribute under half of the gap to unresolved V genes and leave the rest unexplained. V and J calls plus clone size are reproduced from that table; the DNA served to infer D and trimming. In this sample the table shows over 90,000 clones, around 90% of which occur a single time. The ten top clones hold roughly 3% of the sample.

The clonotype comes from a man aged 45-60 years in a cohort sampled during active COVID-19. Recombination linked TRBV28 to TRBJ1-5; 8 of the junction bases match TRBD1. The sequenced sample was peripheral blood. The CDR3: CASSFPGGMSQPQHF. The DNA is TGTGCCAGCAGTTTTCCAGGGGGCATGAGTCAGCCCCAGCATTTT.